This TCR beta chain was obtained from a study of blood T cell repertoires in COVID-19. As for the study in general: The samples span acute and convalescent COVID-19 from the United States, Italy and Spain. T cells, B-cell-depleted T cells, or PBMCs provided the cDNA or gDNA that served as material.

Cohorts were based on clinical histories the participants reported. Authors' methods: The authors estimated nucleated cell counts from reference gene primer amplification. The protocol was immunoSEQ multiplex PCR, while the TCRdb copy is restricted to in-frame clones and leaves out a portion. V, J and clone size reflect that table, while D and trimming were determined from the DNA. The sample lists about 270,000 clones, about nine tenths occurring once. Trimming left V 2 bases short and J 2 bases short, with 15 bases between. The CDR3 runs to 16 residues. Sequenced: PBMCs or T cells enriched from blood (not recorded which). This receptor was obtained from a woman aged 18-29 years who had recovered from COVID-19. The chain has TRBV23-1 and TRBJ1-1; no firm D call. TRBV23-1 falls under the ORF class, with uncertain function. The CDR3 protein is CASSQNPGSFNTEAFF. CDR3 sequence (DNA): TGCGCCAGCAGTCAAAATCCAGGCAGCTTCAACACTGAAGCTTTCTTT.